This T cell receptor beta chain was identified in a study of blood T cell repertoires in COVID-19. On the study more broadly: The United States, Italy and Spain supplied acute and convalescent COVID-19 samples.

The CDR3 is 13 residues long. V gave up 8 bases and J gave up 3 bases, with 14 bases separating them. Germline CDR1 is SNHLY and CDR2 is FYNNEI. Original analysis: Using reference gene primer amplification, nucleated cell counts were estimated. Clones were sequenced by immunoSEQ multiplex PCR, and TCRdb holds only the in-frame ones, with some missing. V, J and clone size are those of that table, while D and trimming were read from the DNA. The sample holds 85,000 to 120,000 clones, 76% seen once. Patients from Seattle were sampled longitudinally, starting during active infection. The specimen sequenced was peripheral blood. The receptor comes from a man aged 80 or over with COVID-19, enrolled during active disease. This rearrangement joins TRBV2 to TRBJ2-7; a possible D gene is TRBD2 (5 bases). The CDR3 DNA reads as TGTGCCAGCCAGAGGGCAGGTATCTACGAGCAGTACTTC. This codes for CASQRAGIYEQYF.